This T cell receptor (beta chain) emerged from a study of tissue T cells after allogeneic stem cell transplantation. Study context: Of the grafts for graft-versus-host disease patients, several were unmodified and three CD34-selected.

Study-wide results and caveats: Within patients, tissue anatomy strongly shaped TCR repertoire composition. In patients and mice, blood and spleen missed much of tissue repertoire.

With respect to this clone: The antigen is unknown.

Here immunoSEQ multiplex PCR was the method, and the copy in TCRdb shows in-frame clones only, minus some. The sample records over a hundred clones, around 75% being singletons. With V trimmed by 0 bases and J by 4 bases, 10 bases remained unmatched. The CDR3 contains 18 residues. Germline V gene data show CDR1 as LGHDT and CDR2 as YNNKEL (reference sequence). This chain joins TRBV3-1 (or the pseudogene TRBV3-2) and TRBJ2-1; 9 bases are a match to TRBD2. The source of this sequence is a female patient aged 35 to 69 with steroid-refractory graft-versus-host disease after an allogeneic stem cell transplant. A share of the T cells may be of graft donor origin. The input for sequencing was ascending colon tissue, taken at autopsy. Here the CDR3 DNA reads TGTGCCAGCAGCCAAGAGGTCGGGGTAGCGGGAGCGTACAATGAGCAGTTCTTC. The encoded protein is CASSQEVGVAGAYNEQFF.